This T cell receptor (beta chain) was identified during a study of human T cells and chemical hapten exposure. At the level of the study: A roughly 2 cm by roughly 2 cm inner upper arm patch received 2% DPC for sensitization.

This clonotype was found many times. Its target is unknown. Authors' data handling: 96,000 or so TCRs per sample was the median, with a range of about 20,000 to 700,000. MiXCR was run by TCRdb on the RACE reads, yielding one entry per CDR3 protein. The V and J calls, along with clone size, are taken from TCRdb and not from the paper's own processing. The sample comprises around 330,000 distinct CDR3 sequences, 5.5% of which are singletons, and roughly 8.2% rests with the top ten. As to time point: pre-sensitization, week 0. Treatment: therapeutic diphenylcyclopropenone sensitization with weekly scalp DPC. This CDR3 contains 16 residues. The V gene end was trimmed by 1 base and the J gene end by 6 bases; junction bases not matched to a gene: 3. CDR1 is SGHTA, CDR2 FQGTGA, per germline. Findings and caveats of the study: Alopecia was present in the donors, so their immune response may differ from healthy people's.

The TCR sequence derives from a young woman with alopecia areata. Some clones in this sample may be carry-over from other donors' samples. The sample here was whole blood, taken in connection with sensitization to the hapten diphenylcyclopropenone (DPC). The chain carries TRBV7-3 and TRBJ1-6; 10 bases are a match to TRBD1. CDR3 in amino acids: CASSLRQGAGNSPLHF. Here the CDR3 DNA reads TGTGCCAGCAGCTTAAGACAGGGGGCAGGTAATTCACCCCTCCACTTT. The full variable domain, rest sourced from reference TRBV7-3 and TRBJ1-6, is GAGVSQTPSNKVTEKGKYVELRCDPISGHTALYWYRQSLGQGPEFLIYFQGTGAADDSGLPNDRFFAVRPEGSVSTLKIQRTERGDSAVYLCASSLRQGAGNSPLHFGNGTRLTVT.